A single sample gave rise to the 14 T cell receptor beta chains below, sequenced in a study of early T cells in non-severe SARS-CoV-2 infection. TCRdb re-derived calls from the 5' RACE reads in MiXCR, one entry per CDR3 protein. The sample contains about 35,000 distinct CDR3 sequences, 5% to 6% of which appear only once. The specimen was whole blood. All receptors come from an adult who was a healthcare worker with PCR-confirmed SARS-CoV-2 infection or an uninfected control (not recorded which).

Here the CDR3 DNA reads TGTGCCAGCAGCCTGGGGACTAGCCGAGACTACGAGCAGTACTTC. As protein: CASSLGTSRDYEQYF. V gene TRBV7-8 combines with J gene TRBJ2-7, with TRBD2 identical over 9 bases. V lost 5 bases, J lost 3 bases, and 8 bases stayed unmatched. The germline V gene has CDR1 SGHVS and CDR2 FQNEAQ. This CDR3 is built from 15 residues. The variable domain in full, completed from reference TRBV7-8 and TRBJ2-7, reads GAGVSQSPRYKVAKRGQDVALRCDPISGHVSLFWYQQALGQGPEFLTYFQNEAQLDKSGLPSDRFFAERPEGSVSTLKIQRTQQEDSAVYLCASSLGTSRDYEQYFGPGTRLTVT.

The table lists this clonotype with many counts. In DNA, the CDR3 is TGTGCCAGCAGTTTCAGGAGCGGGGGCAATGAGCAGTTCTTC. This sequence encodes CASSFRSGGNEQFF. The V and J genes are TRBV12-3 or TRBV12-4 and TRBJ2-1; 8 nucleotides agree with TRBD2. The CDR3 spans 14 residues. V was clipped by 3 bases and J by 6 bases; unmatched bases: 4.

This clonotype was seen at least ten times. The chain uses TRBV7-9 and TRBJ2-7, with 7 bases identical to TRBD1. Losses at the gene ends were 0 bases for V and 0 bases for J; bases not matched to a gene: 5. The CDR3 runs 16 residues. CDR1 SEHNR and CDR2 FQNEAQ come from the germline V gene (reference sequence). Written as DNA, the CDR3 is TGTGCCAGCAGCTTAGCGGAGACAGGGCGCTCCTACGAGCAGTACTTC. Translated: CASSLAETGRSYEQYF. Filled out from reference TRBV7-9 and TRBJ2-7, the complete variable domain reads DTGVSQNPRHKITKRGQNVTFRCDPISEHNRLYWYRQTLGQGPEFLTYFQNEAQLEKSRLLSDRFSAERPKGSFSTLEIQRTEQGDSAMYLCASSLAETGRSYEQYFGPGTRLTVT.

This rearrangement joins TRBV3-1 to TRBJ2-2, with 7 positions matching TRBD1. Trimming removed 5 bases from V and 1 base from J; junction bases left unmatched: 4. The CDR3 consists of 15 residues. Germline CDR1 LGHDT, CDR2 YNNKEL (reference sequence). The CDR3: CASSIRTGNTGELFF. The DNA for the CDR3 is TGTGCCAGCAGCATCCGGACAGGGAACACCGGGGAGCTGTTTTTT.

This clonotype was seen at least ten times. The rearrangement joins TRBV19 to TRBJ2-5, with D unclear. Looked up from germline, CDR1 is LNHDA and CDR2 is SQIVND (reference sequence). Trimming stripped 9 bases from V and 3 bases from J, with 11 bases between. The CDR3 is 12 residues long. CDR3: CASSEVEETQYF. The CDR3 DNA reads TGTGCCAGCAGTGAGGTCGAAGAGACCCAGTACTTC.

This clonotype appeared many times. The chain employs TRBV19 and TRBJ2-3; TRBD1 is a possible D gene (7 bases). V was clipped by 3 bases and J by 3 bases, with 19 bases between them. Germline lookup yields CDR1 LNHDA and CDR2 SQIVND (reference sequence). This CDR3 spans 17 amino acids. The CDR3 reads CASSIWGSTGRTDTQYF. The DNA of the CDR3 is TGTGCCAGTAGTATTTGGGGATCGACAGGGAGGACAGATACGCAGTATTTT. Filled out from reference TRBV19 and TRBJ2-3, the complete variable domain reads DGGITQSPKYLFRKEGQNVTLSCEQNLNHDAMYWYRQDPGQGLRLIYYSQIVNDFQKGDIAEGYSVSREKKESFPLTVTSAQKNPTAFYLCASSIWGSTGRTDTQYFGPGTRLTVL.

This clonotype appeared a few times. V is TRBV6-6 and J is TRBJ1-1; no clear D gene. The germline CDR1 and CDR2 sequences are MNHNY and SVGAGI (reference sequence). The ends were cut back, 11 bases at V and 8 bases at J, with 9 bases in the middle. The CDR3 runs 9 residues. CDR3 bases: TGTGCCGTTAGTCAAGAAGCTTTCTTT. Translating it yields CAVSQEAFF.

This clonotype appeared many times. The chain has TRBV14 and TRBJ2-5, with TRBD2 matching over 9 bases. This CDR3 region has 13 residues. Germline-derived CDR1 and CDR2 are SGHDN and FVKESK. J lost 5 bases, V lost 7 bases, and 5 bases had no gene match. Here the CDR3 reads CASNLAGSETQYF. The CDR3 region has the DNA TGTGCCAGCAACCTAGCGGGGAGTGAGACCCAGTACTTC.

This clonotype was seen a few times. The chain links TRBV6-5 to TRBJ1-6, with 8 positions matching TRBD1. This CDR3 has 16 residues. V dropped 7 bases and J dropped 8; count of bases not matched to a gene: 13. Germline loops: CDR1 MNHEY, CDR2 SVGAGI. The CDR3 nucleotides are TGTGCCAGCACCCGCCGGTCCGGGACAGGAGATTCACCCCTCCACTTT. Encoded protein: CASTRRSGTGDSPLHF.

This clonotype has more than one count but fewer than ten. V gene TRBV28 combines with J gene TRBJ1-2; no firm D call. This CDR3 comprises 11 residues. V was cut by 7 bases and J by 7 bases, with 10 bases left in between. The germline V gene has CDR1 MDHEN and CDR2 SYDVKM. The CDR3 sequence: CASTPGRGYTF. CDR3 sequence (DNA): TGTGCCAGCACCCCCGGACGTGGCTACACCTTC.

This clonotype was detected many times. The chain links TRBV19 to TRBJ2-1; 16 bases fit TRBD2. Germline trimming cut 6 bases from V and 2 bases from J; bases unmatched to any gene: 13. CDR3 length: 20 residues. CDR1 and CDR2 (germline): LNHDA, SQIVND (reference sequence). DNA of the CDR3: TGTGCCAGTAGCCGTACTGGGACTAGCGGGGGGGCCGTCACCTACAATGAGCAGTTCTTC. It translates to CASSRTGTSGGAVTYNEQFF.

This clonotype was observed a few times. V is TRBV7-2 and J is TRBJ2-1; no clear D. This CDR3 region has 13 residues. Deletions cut 1 base from V and 10 bases from J, with 11 bases between. Germline V lookup: CDR1 SGHTA, CDR2 FQGNSA. The CDR3 region has the DNA TGTGCCAGCAGCTTAGAGTGGGGAAGGGAGCAGTTCTTC. It translates to CASSLEWGREQFF.

This clonotype appeared a few times. The V call is TRBV30, the J call TRBJ2-3; a possible D gene is TRBD1 (5 bases). The CDR3 spans 16 residues. Germline loops: CDR1 GTSNPN, CDR2 SVGIG (reference sequence). Trimming took 2 bases from V and 1 from J, leaving 16 bases between them. CDR3 DNA sequence: TGTGCCTGGAGTCTACCCCCAGGGTGGGGCACAGATACGCAGTATTTT. Translation: CAWSLPPGWGTDTQYF.

Relative to its sample, this clonotype is large. The gene calls are TRBV5-1 and TRBJ1-1, with unresolved D. The CDR3 runs to 14 residues. Trimming left V 0 bases short and J 0 bases short, with 6 bases between. Germline V lookup: CDR1 SGHRS, CDR2 YFSETQ. In DNA, the CDR3 is TGCGCCAGCAGCTTGGCTGTAATGAACACTGAAGCTTTCTTT. Translating it yields CASSLAVMNTEAFF. The entire variable domain, with the rest obtained from reference TRBV5-1 and TRBJ1-1, is as follows: KAGVTQTPRYLIKTRGQQVTLSCSPISGHRSVSWYQQTPGQGLQFLFEYFSETQRNKGNFPGRFSGRQFSNSRSEMNVSTLELGDSALYLCASSLAVMNTEAFFGQGTRLTVV.